This is a list of T cell receptor beta chains from one sample in a study of technical replicates of blood from a handful of donors. The assay was immunoSEQ multiplex PCR, and TCRdb's table has in-frame clones only and misses some. The table includes approximately 79,000 clones, approximately 97% detected once. Sequences were obtained from T cells isolated from PBMCs. The source is a human donor in good health. CDR3s include the opening cysteine and the closing phenylalanine or tryptophan. Fields, in order: V gene, clone size, J gene, CDR3 length, D gene, CDR3 DNA, CDR3 protein. A D gene is named only where the DNA matches it firmly. Not every row has a clone size; where given, it reads once, few, many or a size class.

TRBV5-5	.	TRBJ2-2	15	.	TGTGCCACGGGGGACCCGGACAAGAACACCGGGGAGCTGTTTTTT	CATGDPDKNTGELFF
TRBV29-1	.	TRBJ2-3	11	.	TGCAGCGTGGACAACACAGATACGCAGTATTTT	CSVDNTDTQYF
TRBV10-3	.	TRBJ2-7	13	.	TGTGCCATCAGTGAGTCCCGTAGTCGCGAGCAGTACTTC	CAISESRSREQYF
TRBV30	.	TRBJ1-4	14	TRBD1	TGTGCCTGGAGTAGAAGCAGGGGGCATGAAAAACTGTTTTTT	CAWSRSRGHEKLFF
TRBV6-5	.	TRBJ2-2	12	.	TGTGCCAGCAGCTTCGGGACCGGGGAGCTGTTTTTT	CASSFGTGELFF
TRBV2	.	TRBJ1-4	13	.	TGTGCCAGCAGAGAGCCCCGGAATGAAAAACTGTTTTTT	CASREPRNEKLFF
TRBV11-3	.	TRBJ1-4	14	TRBD1	TGTGCCAGCAGTAATGACAGGGTTCGGGAAAAACTGTTTTTT	CASSNDRVREKLFF
TRBV30	.	TRBJ1-2	13	.	TGTGCCTGGAGTTCGGCGGAGTCTCGAGGCTACACCTTC	CAWSSAESRGYTF
TRBV6-5	.	TRBJ2-3	13	.	TGTGCCAGCAGTTACCTTAACACAGATACGCAGTATTTT	CASSYLNTDTQYF
TRBV10-1	.	TRBJ2-7	15	TRBD2	TGCGCCAGCAGTGACGGTTCTAGCGGGTATCACGAGCAGTACTTC	CASSDGSSGYHEQYF
TRBV7-2	.	TRBJ1-2	14	.	TGTGCCAGCAGCTTAGAGGGGACTATTCGTGGCTACACCTTC	CASSLEGTIRGYTF
TRBV9	.	TRBJ1-1	14	.	TGTGCCAGCAGCGTAGGGGCAGCGAACACTGAAGCTTTCTTT	CASSVGAANTEAFF
TRBV6-5	.	TRBJ1-2	14	.	TGTGCCAGCACTCCCCAGGGGACTATCGATGGCTACACCTTC	CASTPQGTIDGYTF
TRBV7-9	.	TRBJ2-7	11	.	TGTGCCAGCAGCTTTAATTACGAGCAGTACTTC	CASSFNYEQYF
TRBV9	.	TRBJ2-1	15	TRBD2	TGTGCCAGCAGCGTTAGCGGGAGTAACTACAATGAGCAGTTCTTC	CASSVSGSNYNEQFF
TRBV9	.	TRBJ2-3	18	TRBD2	TGTGCCAGCAGCCCCCCCCGTCCGCTAGCGGGGGGCAGGGATACGCAGTATTTT	CASSPPRPLAGGRDTQYF
TRBV14	.	TRBJ2-7	15	.	TGTGCCAGCAGCCAAGAATCACAGGAGTACTACGAGCAGTACTTC	CASSQESQEYYEQYF
TRBV6-5	.	TRBJ1-5	16	TRBD1	TGTGCCAGCAGTTACGGGGGACAGGGGATGAGTCAGCCCCAGCATTTT	CASSYGGQGMSQPQHF
TRBV4-1	.	TRBJ2-1	17	TRBD2	TGCGCCAGCAGCCAGGGCCTTAGGGCTAGCGGGTACAATGAGCAGTTCTTC	CASSQGLRASGYNEQFF
TRBV9	.	TRBJ2-1	15	TRBD2	TGTGCCAGCAGCGAATTAGCGGGAGGGCCCAATGAGCAGTTCTTC	CASSELAGGPNEQFF
TRBV6-6	once	TRBJ2-7	15	TRBD1	TGTGCCAGCAGTTACCCCCGGACAGGGCCGTACGAGCAGTACTTC	CASSYPRTGPYEQYF
TRBV7-6	.	TRBJ2-3	14	.	TGTGCCAGCAGCTTGCCGGGACTGACAGATACGCAGTATTTT	CASSLPGLTDTQYF
TRBV7-9	.	TRBJ2-1	16	TRBD2	TGTGCCAGCAGCTTAGCTGGCGGGAGAGGATACAATGAGCAGTTCTTC	CASSLAGGRGYNEQFF
TRBV29-1	.	TRBJ2-1	13	TRBD2	TGCAGCGTTGCAGGCGGGAGGTACAATGAGCAGTTCTTC	CSVAGGRYNEQFF
TRBV7-3	.	TRBJ2-7	13	.	TGTGCCAGCAGCTTAACGCTATCATACGAGCAGTACTTC	CASSLTLSYEQYF
TRBV19	.	TRBJ2-6	15	.	TGTGCCAGTAGTATAGATAGCTCTGGGGCCAACGTCCTGACTTTC	CASSIDSSGANVLTF